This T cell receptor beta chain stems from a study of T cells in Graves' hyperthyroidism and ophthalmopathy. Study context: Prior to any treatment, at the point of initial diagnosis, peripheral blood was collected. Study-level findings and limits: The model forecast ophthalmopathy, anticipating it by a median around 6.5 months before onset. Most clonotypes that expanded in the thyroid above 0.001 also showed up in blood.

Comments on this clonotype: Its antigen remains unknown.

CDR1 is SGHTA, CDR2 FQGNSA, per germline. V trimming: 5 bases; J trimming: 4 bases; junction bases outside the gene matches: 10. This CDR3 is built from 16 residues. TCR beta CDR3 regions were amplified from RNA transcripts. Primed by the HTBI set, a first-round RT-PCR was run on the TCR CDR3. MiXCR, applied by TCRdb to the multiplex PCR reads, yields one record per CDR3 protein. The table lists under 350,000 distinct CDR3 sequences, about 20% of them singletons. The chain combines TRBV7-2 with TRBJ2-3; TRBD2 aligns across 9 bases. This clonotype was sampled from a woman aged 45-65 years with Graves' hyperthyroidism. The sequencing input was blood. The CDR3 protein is CASSHLAGFSPDTQYF. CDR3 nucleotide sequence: TGTGCCAGCAGCCATCTAGCGGGGTTCAGTCCAGATACGCAGTATTTT.